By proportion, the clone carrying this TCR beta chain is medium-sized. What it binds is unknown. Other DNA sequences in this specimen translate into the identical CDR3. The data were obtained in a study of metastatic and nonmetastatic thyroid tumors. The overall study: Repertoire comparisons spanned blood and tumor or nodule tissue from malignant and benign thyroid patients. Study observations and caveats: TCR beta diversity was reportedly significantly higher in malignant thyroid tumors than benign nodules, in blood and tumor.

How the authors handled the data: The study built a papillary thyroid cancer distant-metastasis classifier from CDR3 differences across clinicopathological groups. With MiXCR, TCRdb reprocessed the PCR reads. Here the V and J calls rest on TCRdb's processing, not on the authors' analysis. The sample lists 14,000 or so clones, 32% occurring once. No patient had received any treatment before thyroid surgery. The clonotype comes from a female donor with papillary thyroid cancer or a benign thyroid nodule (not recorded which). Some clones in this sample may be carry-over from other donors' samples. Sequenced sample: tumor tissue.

The CDR3 DNA follows: TGTGCCAGCAGCTTAACCCGCTACGAGCAGTACTTC. Its translation: CASSLTRYEQYF. The chain couples TRBV11-2 to TRBJ2-7; D is ambiguous. Per germline, CDR1 SGHAT and CDR2 FQNNGV. Trimming stripped 2 bases from V and 3 bases from J, with 5 bases between. CDR3 size: 12 residues.